Following are 15 T cell receptor beta chains from one sample sequenced in a study of OX40 agonist ivuxolimab in advanced cancers. Here immunoSEQ multiplex PCR was the method, and the copy in TCRdb shows in-frame clones only, minus some. The table records 50,000 to 75,000 clones, 70% to 90% of them present only once. The sample was CD4+ or CD8+ T cells sorted from blood, taken in a trial of the OX40 agonist ivuxolimab. The receptor source for this set is an adult with an advanced solid tumor such as melanoma, head and neck, liver or kidney cancer.

The chain recombines TRBV11-2 with TRBJ1-1; no definite D call. V dropped 5 bases and J dropped 3 bases, with 13 bases sitting between them. The germline CDR1 and CDR2 sequences are SGHAT and FQNNGV. The CDR3 runs 14 residues. Here the CDR3 DNA reads TGTGCCAGCAGCATCACCGAGAGCGACACTGAAGCTTTCTTT. Protein: CASSITESDTEAFF.

On this clone: The junction shows a germline mismatch at one end, possibly a read error. The same CDR3 is also encoded by other DNA sequences in this sample. This chain joins TRBV7-2 and TRBJ2-3; 9 bases align to TRBD1. This CDR3 contains 16 residues. Germline assignment: CDR1 SGHTA and CDR2 FQGNSA. The CDR3 nucleotides read TGTGCCAGCAGCTTATACAGGGGGCGAAGCACTGATACGCAGTATTTT. Its protein is CASSLYRGRSTDTQYF.

The genes are TRBV30 and TRBJ1-2; D is undetermined. CDR3 length equals 13 residues. Trimming removed 2 bases from V and 1 base from J, with 8 bases in between. Germline CDR1 and CDR2: GTSNPN and SVGIG (reference sequence). CDR3 sequence reads: CAWSRNSNYGYTF. CDR3 coding DNA: TGTGCCTGGAGTAGAAACAGTAACTATGGCTACACCTTC.

The chain uses TRBV9 and TRBJ2-1; D might be TRBD2 (6 bases). Germline assignment: CDR1 SGDLS and CDR2 YYNGEE. The CDR3 covers 15 residues. The germline V and J ends were trimmed by 0 bases and 7 bases, with 14 bases remaining between them. In DNA form, the CDR3 reads TGTGCCAGCAGCGTAGGAGCCCCGACTAGTAATGAGCAGTTCTTC. This codes for CASSVGAPTSNEQFF. Variable domain in full (rest from reference TRBV9 and TRBJ2-1): DSGVTQTPKHLITATGQRVTLRCSPRSGDLSVYWYQQSLDQGLQFLIQYYNGEERAKGNILERFSAQQFPDLHSELNLSSLELGDSALYFCASSVGAPTSNEQFFGPGTRLTVL.

V and J are TRBV30 and TRBJ1-4; 7 nucleotides agree with TRBD1. The junction had 6 bases not matched to a gene; V was cut back by 5 bases and J by 6 bases. The CDR3 is made up of 13 amino acids. The germline V gene encodes CDR1 GTSNPN and CDR2 SVGIG (reference sequence). CDR3 DNA: TGTGCCTGGGCGACAGGGTGGGATGAAAAACTGTTTTTT. Protein sequence: CAWATGWDEKLFF.

The rearrangement joins TRBV7-9 to TRBJ2-7; 9 nucleotides line up with TRBD2. V lost 1 base, J lost 6 bases, and 4 bases stayed unmatched. There are 14 residues in the CDR3. Germline-derived CDR1 and CDR2 are SEHNR and FQNEAQ (reference sequence). This chain's CDR3 is CASSLGGLAGEQYF. In nucleotides, the CDR3 is TGTGCCAGCAGCTTAGGGGGACTAGCCGGCGAGCAGTACTTC.

V is TRBV13 and J is TRBJ1-2; TRBD1 matches at 7 bases. The CDR3 is 18 residues long. V was pared by 0 bases and J by 2 bases, with 12 bases of the junction left unmatched. The germline V gene encodes CDR1 PRHDT and CDR2 FYEKMQ (reference sequence). CDR3 sequence reads: CASSLGQKEGAANYGYTF. The CDR3 region has the DNA TGTGCCAGCAGCTTAGGCCAAAAGGAGGGGGCGGCGAACTATGGCTACACCTTC.

CDR3 in DNA: TGCGCCAGCAGTCGGGGCGGTATCCGCACAGATACGCAGTATTTT. It is translated as CASSRGGIRTDTQYF. This chain links TRBV5-1 with TRBJ2-3; either TRBD1 or TRBD2 may fit D (5 bases each). The CDR3 consists of 15 residues. Trimming took off 5 bases at V and 1 base at J, with 14 bases between the two ends. Germline loops: CDR1 SGHRS, CDR2 YFSETQ.

The chain carries TRBV5-1 and TRBJ2-7; 11 positions match TRBD2. This CDR3 region has 17 residues. V lost 2 bases to trimming and J lost 10 bases; unmatched junction nucleotides: 17. Germline V lookup: CDR1 SGHRS, CDR2 YFSETQ. CDR3 residues: CASSFTSGRPSPLEQYF. DNA of the CDR3: TGCGCCAGCAGCTTCACTAGCGGGAGACCCAGCCCTCTTGAACAGTACTTC.

The genes are TRBV19 and TRBJ2-3; 7 nucleotides match TRBD2. The CDR3 length is 17 residues. Per the germline V gene, CDR1 is LNHDA and CDR2 is SQIVND (reference sequence). Trimming removed 1 base from V and 1 base from J; junction bases left unmatched: 8. The CDR3 region has the DNA TGTGCCAGTAGTATAGGGGGCGGGAGATTCGGCACAGATACGCAGTATTTT. Residues: CASSIGGGRFGTDTQYF.

This clone showed up just a few times. This chain links TRBV28 with TRBJ1-2; tentative D call: TRBD1 (6 bases). Germline CDR1 is MDHEN and CDR2 is SYDVKM. The V end lost 5 bases, the J end lost 8 bases, and 18 bases lay between the germline ends. CDR3 length: 14 residues. CDR3: CASSQRGSRGGYTF. The CDR3 DNA follows: TGTGCCAGCAGTCAGAGGGGGTCGAGAGGGGGCTACACCTTC.

The J gene is TRBJ1-2, the V gene TRBV2; a weak D match, TRBD1 (6 bases). Germline V lookup: CDR1 SNHLY, CDR2 FYNNEI. This CDR3 contains 15 residues. The V gene lost 1 base and the J gene lost 2 bases, with 11 bases spanning the gap. The CDR3 DNA is TGTGCCAGCAGTGAAGATCGGGGGGCCAACTATGGCTACACCTTC. This gives the protein CASSEDRGANYGYTF.

This chain connects TRBV28 to TRBJ1-2; no definite D call. V lost 2 bases, J lost 6 bases, and 10 bases lay in between. The CDR3 is 13 residues long. Germline V gene data show CDR1 as MDHEN and CDR2 as SYDVKM. This CDR3 reads CASSLDGRHGYTF. The DNA for the CDR3 is TGTGCCAGCAGTTTAGATGGTAGGCATGGCTACACCTTC.

The rearrangement uses TRBV6-1 and TRBJ1-2; TRBD1 might be the D (6 bases). There are 15 residues in the CDR3. The germline V gene has CDR1 MNHNS and CDR2 SASEGT. With 4 bases removed from V and 6 bases from J, the gap between germline ends came to 18 bases. The CDR3 DNA sequence: TGTGCCAGCAGTGGGGACAAGTACTCGGCGCATGGCTACACCTTC. This codes for CASSGDKYSAHGYTF.

This clone has only a few counts. The chain links TRBV6-1 to TRBJ2-5; 7 bases line up with TRBD1. The ends lost 6 bases at V and 1 base at J; junction bases unmatched: 2. Germline CDR1 and CDR2: MNHNS and SASEGT. The CDR3 contains 13 residues. CDR3 region: CASRRGLQETQYF. The CDR3 coding sequence is TGTGCCAGCAGGAGGGGGCTCCAAGAGACCCAGTACTTC.